The clone carrying this T cell receptor beta chain was seen many times. The junction differs from germline at one of its ends, possibly a read error. This CDR3 has 14 residues. The germline V gene has CDR1 SGHRS and CDR2 YFSETQ. This record belongs to a study of breast tumors, draining lymph nodes, adjacent tissues. TCRdb reprocessed the multiplex PCR reads with MiXCR, giving one entry per CDR3 protein. The data contain over 250,000 distinct CDR3 sequences, under 35% of them singletons. Breast cancer patients provided tissue from their axillary draining lymph nodes. The TCR comes from a female donor with breast cancer. Some clones in this sample may be carry-over from other donors' samples. Specimen: axillary lymph node tissue. This chain links TRBV5-1 with TRBJ1-6, with no clear D. CDR3 residues: CASSVGERNSPLHF. The CDR3 DNA sequence: TGCGCCAGCAGCGTGGGCGAAAGGAATTCCCCCCTCCACTTT.